The rows below give T cell receptor beta chains drawn from one sample of a study of regulatory T cells in long-lasting Graves disease. TCRdb re-called the multiplex PCR reads with MiXCR, one entry per CDR3 protein. The repertoire holds 700,000 or so distinct CDR3 sequences, with roughly 30% as singletons. This material consisted of peripheral blood mononuclear cells (PBMCs), taken when the disease was refractory, from a patient treated with antithyroid drugs. The receptor source for this set is a female donor with Graves disease. Both conserved end residues are part of each CDR3. The D gene is left open where the match is weak. Size tells how often a clone was seen (once, few, many) or the class of an expanded clone, and some rows leave it out.

d_call	v_call	j_call	clone_size	cdr3_nt	cdr3_aa
.	TRBV27	TRBJ1-1	many	TGTGCCAGCAGTCCCACCCCGTACCCTTTAAACACTGAAGCTTTCTTT	CASSPTPYPLNTEAFF
TRBD1	TRBV20-1	TRBJ1-5	.	TGCAGTGCTAGACTACGACAGGGGGTGGGCAATCAGCCCCAGCATTTT	CSARLRQGVGNQPQHF
.	TRBV6-5	TRBJ1-2	few	TGTGCCAGCAGTTACCTCCAGGGTAGCTATGGCTACACCTTC	CASSYLQGSYGYTF
.	TRBV2	TRBJ2-1	few	TGTGCCAGCCAGTACAATGAGCAGTTCTTC	CASQYNEQFF
TRBD1	TRBV10-3	TRBJ1-2	.	TGTGCCAGCAATCCTACGGGACAGGGGCCTGGCTACACCTTC	CASNPTGQGPGYTF
.	TRBV18	TRBJ1-1	.	TGTGCCAGCTCACCGACCCTGGGGTGGGCAACTGAAGCTTTCTTT	CASSPTLGWATEAFF
.	TRBV13	TRBJ1-6	few	TGTGCCAGCAGCTTAGGCCGGTTGGGGGCCAGCACCAATTCACCCCTCCACTTT	CASSLGRLGASTNSPLHF
.	TRBV12-3/TRBV12-4	TRBJ1-5	many	TGTGCCAGCAGTCCAGGACACAATAGCAATCAGCCCCAGCATTTT	CASSPGHNSNQPQHF
TRBD1	TRBV29-1	TRBJ2-4	.	TGCAGCGTTGAAGATCTTCGCTACCGGTTGGGACAGGGGAAAAACATTCAGTACTTC	CSVEDLRYRLGQGKNIQYF
.	TRBV28	TRBJ1-2	many	TGTGCCAGCAGGCGCCTACGCGTCGGCTACACCTTC	CASRRLRVGYTF
.	TRBV29-1	TRBJ2-4	.	.	CSVDVAGGIAFF